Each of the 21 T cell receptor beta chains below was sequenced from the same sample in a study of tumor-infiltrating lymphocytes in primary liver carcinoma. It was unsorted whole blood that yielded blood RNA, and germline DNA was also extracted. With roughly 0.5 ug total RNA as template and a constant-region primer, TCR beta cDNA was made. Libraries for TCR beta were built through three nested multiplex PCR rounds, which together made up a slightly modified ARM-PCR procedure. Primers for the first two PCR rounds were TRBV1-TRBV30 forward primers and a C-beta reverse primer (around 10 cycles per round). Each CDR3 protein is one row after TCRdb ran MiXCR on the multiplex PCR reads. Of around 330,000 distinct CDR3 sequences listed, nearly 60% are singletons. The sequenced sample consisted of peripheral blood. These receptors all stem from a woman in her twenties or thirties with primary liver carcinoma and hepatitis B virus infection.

CDR3 residues: CASNPSGRAESWTDTQYF. Written as DNA, the CDR3 is TGTGCCAGCAACCCTAGCGGGAGGGCCGAGAGTTGGACAGATACGCAGTATTTT. The chain couples TRBV6-6 to TRBJ2-3; 12 bases align to TRBD2. Germline-derived CDR1 and CDR2 are MNHNY and SVGAGI (reference sequence). The trim removed 7 bases at V and 3 bases at J, leaving 14 bases unmatched. The length of the CDR3 is 18 residues.

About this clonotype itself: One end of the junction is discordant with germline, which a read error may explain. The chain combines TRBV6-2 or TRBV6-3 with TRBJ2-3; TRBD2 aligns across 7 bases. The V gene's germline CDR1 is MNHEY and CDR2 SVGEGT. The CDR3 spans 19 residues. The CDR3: CASSDRTGRAGDYTDTRYF. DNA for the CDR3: TGTGCCAGCAGCGATAGGACCGGCCGGGCGGGGGATTACACAGATACGCGGTATTTT.

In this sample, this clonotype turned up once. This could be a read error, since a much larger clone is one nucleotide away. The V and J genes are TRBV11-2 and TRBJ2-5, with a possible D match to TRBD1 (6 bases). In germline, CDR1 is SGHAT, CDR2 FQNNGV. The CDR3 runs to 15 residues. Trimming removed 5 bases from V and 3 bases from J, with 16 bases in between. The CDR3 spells CASSPLDSVKETQYF. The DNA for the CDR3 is TGTGCCAGCAGCCCCCTGGACAGTGTCAAAGAGACCCAGTACTTC. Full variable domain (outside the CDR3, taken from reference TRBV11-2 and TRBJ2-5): EAGVAQSPRYKIIEKRQSVAFWCNPISGHATLYWYQQILGQGPKLLIQFQNNGVVDDSQLPKDRFSAERLKGVDSTLKIQPAKLEDSAVYLCASSPLDSVKETQYFGPGTRLLVL.

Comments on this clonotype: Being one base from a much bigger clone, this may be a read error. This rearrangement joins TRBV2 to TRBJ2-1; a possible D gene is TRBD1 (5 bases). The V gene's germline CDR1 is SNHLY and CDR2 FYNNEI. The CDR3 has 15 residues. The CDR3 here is CASSETRIGANEQLF. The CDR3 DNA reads TGTGCCAGCAGTGAAACGCGAATAGGGGCCAATGAGCAGCTCTTC.

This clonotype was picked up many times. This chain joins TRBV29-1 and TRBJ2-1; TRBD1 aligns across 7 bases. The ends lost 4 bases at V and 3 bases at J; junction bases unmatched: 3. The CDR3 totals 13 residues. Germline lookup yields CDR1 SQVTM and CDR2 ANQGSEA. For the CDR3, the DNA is TGCAGCGTTGCCGGGACAGTCTACAATGAGCAGTTCTTC. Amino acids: CSVAGTVYNEQFF.

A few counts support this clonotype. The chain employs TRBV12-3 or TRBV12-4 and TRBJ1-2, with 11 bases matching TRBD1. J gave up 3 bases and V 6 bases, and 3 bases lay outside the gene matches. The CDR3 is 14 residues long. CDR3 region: CASRSGQGDYGYTF. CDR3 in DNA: TGTGCCAGCAGGTCGGGACAGGGGGACTATGGCTACACCTTC.

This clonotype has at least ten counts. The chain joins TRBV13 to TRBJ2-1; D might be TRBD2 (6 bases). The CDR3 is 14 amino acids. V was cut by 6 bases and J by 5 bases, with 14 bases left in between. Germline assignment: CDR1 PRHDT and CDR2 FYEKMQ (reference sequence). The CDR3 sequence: CASSRGGRNNEQFF. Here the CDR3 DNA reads TGTGCCAGCAGTAGGGGAGGTCGGAACAATGAGCAGTTCTTC.

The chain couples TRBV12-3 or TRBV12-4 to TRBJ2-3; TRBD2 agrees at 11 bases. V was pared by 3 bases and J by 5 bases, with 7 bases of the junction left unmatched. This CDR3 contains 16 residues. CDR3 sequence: CASSFPLAGVGDTQYF. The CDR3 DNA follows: TGTGCCAGCAGTTTCCCACTAGCGGGAGTGGGAGATACGCAGTATTTT.

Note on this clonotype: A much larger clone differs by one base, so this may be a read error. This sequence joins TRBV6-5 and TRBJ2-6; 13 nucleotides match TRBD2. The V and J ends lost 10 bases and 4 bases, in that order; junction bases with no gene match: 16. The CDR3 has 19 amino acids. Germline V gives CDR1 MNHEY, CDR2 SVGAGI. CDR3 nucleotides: TGTGCCACCGTCCTCTTTGTTGGACTAGCGGGAGTGGGGGCCAACGTCCTGACTTTC. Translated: CATVLFVGLAGVGANVLTF.

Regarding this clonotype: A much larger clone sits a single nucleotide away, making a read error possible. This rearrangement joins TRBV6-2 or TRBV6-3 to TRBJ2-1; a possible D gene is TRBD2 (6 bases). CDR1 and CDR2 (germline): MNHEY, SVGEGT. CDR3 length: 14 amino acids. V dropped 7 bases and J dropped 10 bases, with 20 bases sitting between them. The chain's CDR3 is CASTPASESREQFF. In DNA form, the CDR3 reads TGTGCCAGCACCCCGGCTAGCGAGAGTAGAGAGCAGTTCTTC.

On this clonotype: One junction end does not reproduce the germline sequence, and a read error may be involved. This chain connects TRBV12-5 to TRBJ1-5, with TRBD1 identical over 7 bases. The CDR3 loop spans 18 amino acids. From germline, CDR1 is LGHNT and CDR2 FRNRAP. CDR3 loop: CAGGLSRGWGYGNQPQHF. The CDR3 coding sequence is TGTGCTGGTGGTTTATCCAGGGGGTGGGGATATGGCAATCAGCCCCAGCATTTT.

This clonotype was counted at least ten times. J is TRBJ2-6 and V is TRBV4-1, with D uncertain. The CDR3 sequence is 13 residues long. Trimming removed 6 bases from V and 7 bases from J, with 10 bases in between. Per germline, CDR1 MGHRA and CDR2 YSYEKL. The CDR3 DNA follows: TGCGCCAGCAGGATCCAAGGAGCCAACGTCCTGACTTTC. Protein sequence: CASRIQGANVLTF.

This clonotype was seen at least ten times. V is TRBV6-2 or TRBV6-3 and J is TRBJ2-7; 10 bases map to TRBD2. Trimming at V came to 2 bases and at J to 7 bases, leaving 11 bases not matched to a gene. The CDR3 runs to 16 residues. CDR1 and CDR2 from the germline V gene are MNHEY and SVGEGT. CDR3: CASSYIGLAGASEQYF. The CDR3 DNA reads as TGTGCCAGCAGTTACATAGGGCTAGCGGGAGCGTCTGAGCAGTACTTC.

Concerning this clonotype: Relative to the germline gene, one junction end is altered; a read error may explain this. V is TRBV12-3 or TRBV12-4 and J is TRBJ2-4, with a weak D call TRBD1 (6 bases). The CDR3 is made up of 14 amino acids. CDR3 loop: CASNRSGTSGIHYF. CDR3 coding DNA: TGTGCCAGCAACCGATCCGGGACATCGGGCATTCATTACTTC.

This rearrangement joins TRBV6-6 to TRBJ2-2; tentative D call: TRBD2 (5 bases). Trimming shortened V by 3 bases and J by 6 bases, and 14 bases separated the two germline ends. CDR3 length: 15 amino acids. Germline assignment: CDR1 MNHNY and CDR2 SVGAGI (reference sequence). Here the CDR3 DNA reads TGTGCCAGCAGTTATGGAGGAACAAAGGCCGGGGAGCTGTTTTTT. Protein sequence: CASSYGGTKAGELFF.

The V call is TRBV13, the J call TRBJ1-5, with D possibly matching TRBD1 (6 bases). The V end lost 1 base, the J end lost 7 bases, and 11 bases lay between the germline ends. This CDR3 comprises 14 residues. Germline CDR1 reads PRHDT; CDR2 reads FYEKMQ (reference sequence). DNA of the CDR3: TGTGCCAGCAGCTTAGCAGGGGTGGGACAGCCCCAGCATTTT. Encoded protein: CASSLAGVGQPQHF.

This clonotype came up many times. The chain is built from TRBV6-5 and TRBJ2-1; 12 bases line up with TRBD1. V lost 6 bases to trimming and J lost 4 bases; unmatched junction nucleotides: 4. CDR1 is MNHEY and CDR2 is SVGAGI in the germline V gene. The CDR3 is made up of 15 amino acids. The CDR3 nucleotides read TGTGCCAGCAGGCCGGGACAGGGGGCGTACAATGAGCAGTTCTTC. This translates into CASRPGQGAYNEQFF.

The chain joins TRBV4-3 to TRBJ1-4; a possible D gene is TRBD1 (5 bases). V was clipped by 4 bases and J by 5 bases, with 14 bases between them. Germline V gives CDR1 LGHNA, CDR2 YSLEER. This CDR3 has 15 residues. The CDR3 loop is CASSLDQGPNEKLFF. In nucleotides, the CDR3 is TGCGCCAGCAGCCTAGATCAGGGCCCAAATGAAAAACTGTTTTTT.

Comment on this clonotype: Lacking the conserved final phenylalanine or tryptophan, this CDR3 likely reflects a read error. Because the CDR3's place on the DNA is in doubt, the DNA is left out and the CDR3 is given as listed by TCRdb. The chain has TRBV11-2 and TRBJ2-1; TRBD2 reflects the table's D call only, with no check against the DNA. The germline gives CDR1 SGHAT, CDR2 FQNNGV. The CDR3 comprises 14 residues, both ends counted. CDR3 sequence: CASNLRTAHNEQIL.

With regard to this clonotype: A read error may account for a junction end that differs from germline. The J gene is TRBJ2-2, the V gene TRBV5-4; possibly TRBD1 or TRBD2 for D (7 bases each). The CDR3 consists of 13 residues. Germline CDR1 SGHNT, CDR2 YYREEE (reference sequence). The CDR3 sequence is CASSSGTDGELFF. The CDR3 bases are TGCGCCAGCAGCAGCGGGACAGACGGGGAGCTGTTTTTT.

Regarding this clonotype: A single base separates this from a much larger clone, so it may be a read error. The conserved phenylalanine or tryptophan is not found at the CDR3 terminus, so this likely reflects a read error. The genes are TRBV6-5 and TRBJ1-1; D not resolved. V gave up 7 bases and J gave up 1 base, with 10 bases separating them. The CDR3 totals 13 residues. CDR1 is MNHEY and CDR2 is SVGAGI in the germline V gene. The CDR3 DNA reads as TGTGCCAGCACTAACACAGCGAACACTGAAGCTTTCCTT. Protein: CASTNTANTEAFL.